The present TCR beta chain was sequenced within a study of molecular identifiers for immune sequencing clone quantification. Germline values: CDR1 MNHEY, CDR2 SVGEGT. The CDR3 extends over 16 amino acids. The V end was cut by 2 bases, the J end by 2 bases, with 16 bases between. For bulk TCR libraries, previously described methods and listed TCR primers were used. Each CDR3 protein is one row after TCRdb ran MiXCR on the PCR reads. The sample yields roughly 300,000 distinct CDR3 sequences, about a quarter seen once. Preparation of naive CD8 libraries involved roughly 18,000 to 1,100,000 sorted cells and 10%, 30% or 50% RNA. Naive CD8 T cell sorting was performed on the CD8+CD4-CCR7+CD45RA+ phenotype.

This chain connects TRBV6-2 or TRBV6-3 to TRBJ2-7; no clear D. What was sequenced was naive CD8+ T cells from blood, with Jurkat cell RNA spiked in. Indicated subset: FACS-sorted CD8+CD4-CCR7+CD45RA+ naive T cells. The clonotype originates from a human donor in good health. Some libraries in this study had Jurkat cell RNA spiked in. CDR3 coding DNA: TGTGCCAGCAGTTACCCGATGACGTGGCCCACCTACGAGCAGTACTTC. It is translated as CASSYPMTWPTYEQYF.